Below, 24 T cell receptor beta chains from the same sample are listed, as sequenced in a study of CD8 T cells in Susac syndrome. Reverse transcription used roughly 0.45 to 1 ug RNA and random hexamers. TCRdb processed the immunoSEQ multiplex PCR reads anew with MiXCR; each CDR3 protein has one entry. The data hold some 300,000 distinct CDR3 sequences, with 85% observed a single time. Sequences were obtained from CD8+ T cells from PBMCs. Receptors originate from a human donor with multiple sclerosis.

This chain links TRBV10-3 with TRBJ2-1, with D tentatively TRBD1 (5 bases). Trimming removed 8 bases at V and 9 bases at J, with 14 bases between. The CDR3 covers 12 residues. Germline assignment: CDR1 ENHRY and CDR2 SYGVKD. The CDR3 nucleotides are TGTGCCATCGCACACAGGTGGGGTGAGCAGTTCTTC. It translates to CAIAHRWGEQFF.

V is TRBV4-3 and J is TRBJ1-1; TRBD1 might be the D (5 bases). Per germline, CDR1 LGHNA and CDR2 YSLEER. Trimming stripped 3 bases from V and 3 bases from J, with 11 bases between. This CDR3 contains 14 residues. The CDR3 sequence: CASSHGGVYTEAFF. For the CDR3, the DNA is TGCGCCAGCAGCCACGGGGGGGTGTACACTGAAGCTTTCTTT.

This chain connects TRBV7-9 to TRBJ1-2; 7 bases line up with TRBD1. Germline CDR1 reads SEHNR; CDR2 reads FQNEAQ (reference sequence). V was pared by 3 bases and J by 4 bases, with 8 bases of the junction left unmatched. The length of the CDR3 is 15 residues. DNA for the CDR3: TGTGCCAGCAGCTTTCCCATACAGGGGATCTATGGCTACACCTTC. As protein: CASSFPIQGIYGYTF.

The chain carries TRBV25-1 and TRBJ2-6; no reliable D call. The germline CDR1 and CDR2 sequences are MGHDK and SYGVNS. V lost 4 bases, J lost 0 bases, and 19 bases lay in between. The length of the CDR3 is 19 residues. The CDR3 sequence: CASSGPGETQLSGANVLTF. The DNA for the CDR3 is TGTGCCAGCAGTGGGCCCGGCGAGACACAACTCTCTGGGGCCAACGTCCTGACTTTC.

The genes are TRBV5-1 and TRBJ2-5, with unresolved D. Trimming cost V 4 bases and J 2 bases, with 18 bases left between them. Germline V gene sequence: CDR1 SGHRS, CDR2 YFSETQ. The CDR3 is 16 residues long. CDR3 loop: CASSATSLQSQETQYF. In DNA form, the CDR3 reads TGCGCCAGCAGCGCGACAAGCCTCCAATCACAAGAGACCCAGTACTTC.

This clonotype was counted many times. V is TRBV10-3 and J is TRBJ2-1, with 9 bases identical to TRBD1. V lost 4 bases and J lost 5; bases outside the gene matches: 9. CDR3 length: 16 residues. Germline V lookup: CDR1 ENHRY, CDR2 SYGVKD. CDR3 loop: CAISAPDRGGDNEQFF. CDR3 in DNA: TGTGCCATCAGTGCACCTGACAGGGGGGGGGACAATGAGCAGTTCTTC.

This chain links TRBV9 with TRBJ2-2, with D possibly called TRBD1 or TRBD2 (5 bases each). This CDR3 is 15 amino acids long. V was cut by 4 bases and J by 4 bases, with 14 bases left in between. From germline, CDR1 is SGDLS and CDR2 YYNGEE. CDR3 protein: CASSTSGTITGELFF. The CDR3 DNA reads as TGTGCCAGCAGCACTTCCGGGACCATCACCGGGGAGCTGTTTTTT.

This chain connects TRBV12-3 or TRBV12-4 to TRBJ2-1; 9 bases line up with TRBD1. The CDR3 is 14 amino acids. Germline trimming cut 6 bases from V and 10 bases from J; bases unmatched to any gene: 10. The CDR3 spells CASSPWDRAHEQFF. As DNA, the CDR3 is TGTGCCAGCAGCCCCTGGGACAGGGCCCACGAGCAGTTCTTC.

The chain links TRBV7-6 to TRBJ2-3; 9 bases fit TRBD2. Germline V gene lookup returns CDR1 SGHVS and CDR2 FNYEAQ. Trimming cost V 1 base and J 6 bases; bases outside gene matches: 5. The CDR3 has 15 residues. The CDR3 DNA reads as TGTGCCAGCAGCTTAGGGCGGGAGGGCCAGGATACGCAGTATTTT. It is translated as CASSLGREGQDTQYF. The full variable domain, rest sourced from reference TRBV7-6 and TRBJ2-3, is GAGVSQSPRYKVTKRGQDVALRCDPISGHVSLYWYRQALGQGPEFLTYFNYEAQQDKSGLPNDRFSAERPEGSISTLTIQRTEQRDSAMYRCASSLGREGQDTQYFGPGTRLTVL.

This rearrangement joins TRBV27 to TRBJ2-2; D not resolved. The CDR3 has 13 amino acids. Trimming shortened V by 4 bases and J by 5 bases, and 8 bases separated the two germline ends. Germline-derived CDR1 and CDR2 are MNHEY and SMNVEV (reference sequence). The CDR3 sequence is CASSYSRTGELFF. For the CDR3, the DNA is TGTGCCAGCAGTTACAGCCGGACCGGGGAGCTGTTTTTT.

In regard to this clonotype: A read error may produce the germline difference seen at one junction end. The chain employs TRBV7-9 and TRBJ1-5; D remains unclear. CDR3 size: 14 residues. The germline V gene has CDR1 SEHNR and CDR2 FQNEAQ (reference sequence). The DNA for the CDR3 is TGTGCCAGCAGTTTAGCCCCCAGCAATCAGCCCCAGCATTTT. Its translation: CASSLAPSNQPQHF.

The genes are TRBV12-3 or TRBV12-4 and TRBJ1-1; D call uncertain. The CDR3 sequence is 14 residues long. V lost 3 bases and J lost 0, with 8 bases in between. The CDR3: CASSLTVMNTEAFF. The CDR3 bases are TGTGCCAGCAGTTTGACCGTTATGAACACTGAAGCTTTCTTT.

The genes are TRBV12-5 and TRBJ2-5, with TRBD1 identical over 7 bases. The germline V gene encodes CDR1 LGHNT and CDR2 FRNRAP. With 2 bases clipped from V and 0 bases from J, the junction kept 6 bases outside the gene matches. The CDR3 is made up of 16 amino acids. CDR3 loop: CASGLMGQQNQETQYF. For the CDR3, the DNA is TGTGCTAGTGGTTTGATGGGACAGCAGAACCAAGAGACCCAGTACTTC.

V and J are TRBV6-5 and TRBJ1-5, with D perhaps TRBD1 (5 bases). V was shortened by 6 bases and J by 3 bases, with 15 bases between the two germline ends. Germline V lookup: CDR1 MNHEY, CDR2 SVGAGI. This CDR3 is 15 amino acids long. Here the CDR3 DNA reads TGTGCCAGCAGCCCCGAGCAGGGCCACAATCAGCCCCAGCATTTT. This sequence encodes CASSPEQGHNQPQHF.

V usage is TRBV29-1 and J usage is TRBJ2-5, with 11 bases identical to TRBD2. The CDR3 totals 14 residues. V trimming: 3 bases; J trimming: 4 bases; junction bases outside the gene matches: 4. CDR1 SQVTM and CDR2 ANQGSEA come from the germline V gene. The CDR3 region has the DNA TGCAGCGTTGATGGGCTAGCGGGAGGAGAGACCCAGTACTTC. This sequence encodes CSVDGLAGGETQYF.

In the case of this clonotype: One junction end disagrees with the germline gene, perhaps due to a read error. The CDR3 region has the DNA TGTGCCAGCAGTTTATTGGGACAGAGCTACAAGCAGTACTTC. This gives the protein CASSLLGQSYKQYF. The chain combines TRBV27 with TRBJ2-7; 7 positions match TRBD1. Germline-derived CDR1 and CDR2 are MNHEY and SMNVEV (reference sequence). CDR3 length: 14 amino acids.

V is TRBV4-3 and J is TRBJ2-1, with TRBD2 matching 11 bases. V gave up 0 bases and J gave up 7 bases; unmatched junction bases: 11. The CDR3 sequence is 18 residues long. CDR1 LGHNA and CDR2 YSLEER come from the germline V gene. This chain's CDR3 is CASSQDTAGLAGLNEQFF. The CDR3 DNA reads as TGCGCCAGCAGCCAAGATACCGCAGGACTAGCGGGTCTGAATGAGCAGTTCTTC.

The chain uses TRBV27 and TRBJ2-2; no clear D. This CDR3 spans 16 amino acids. CDR1 and CDR2 from the germline V gene are MNHEY and SMNVEV (reference sequence). The germline V and J ends were trimmed by 3 bases and 0 bases, with 11 bases remaining between them. The CDR3 region has the DNA TGTGCCAGCAGTTTTCTTTCTTTCGCGAACACCGGGGAGCTGTTTTTT. Amino acids: CASSFLSFANTGELFF.

The V and J genes are TRBV6-5 and TRBJ1-1; no definite D call. V dropped 0 bases and J dropped 0 bases, with 8 bases sitting between them. CDR3 length: 15 amino acids. Germline CDR1 reads MNHEY; CDR2 reads SVGAGI. The CDR3, as DNA: TGTGCCAGCAGTTACTCGATTCAGATGAACACTGAAGCTTTCTTT. This encodes CASSYSIQMNTEAFF.

The chain is built from TRBV7-9 and TRBJ2-1; D uncertain. The CDR3 spans 15 residues. V was pared by 7 bases and J by 4 bases, with 17 bases between. Germline V gene lookup returns CDR1 SEHNR and CDR2 FQNEAQ (reference sequence). The CDR3 DNA reads as TGTGCCAGCACCCCAAGGCTAGAGGATTACAATGAGCAGTTCTTC. It specifies CASTPRLEDYNEQFF.

In this sample, this clonotype turned up once. The chain recombines TRBV6-5 with TRBJ1-1; D uncertain. The CDR3 loop spans 13 amino acids. Trimming removed 2 bases at V and 4 bases at J, with 8 bases between. Germline V CDR1 and CDR2: MNHEY, SVGAGI. The CDR3 nucleotides read TGTGCCAGCAGTTACGACGGCCTCACTGAAGCTTTCTTT. This sequence encodes CASSYDGLTEAFF.

The chain has TRBV10-3 and TRBJ2-2; a weak D match, TRBD1 (7 bases). V was trimmed by 11 bases and J by 0 bases, leaving 10 bases between them. Germline CDR1 and CDR2: ENHRY and SYGVKD. The CDR3 loop spans 13 amino acids. As DNA, the CDR3 is TGTGCCGCGGGACAGCCGAACACCGGGGAGCTGTTTTTT. Its protein is CAAGQPNTGELFF.

The V and J genes are TRBV6-2 or TRBV6-3 and TRBJ2-3; 13 bases are a match to TRBD2. Looked up from germline, CDR1 is MNHEY and CDR2 is SVGEGT. J was trimmed by 5 bases and V by 6 bases; bases with no gene match: 8. This CDR3 has 16 amino acids. CDR3 in DNA: TGTGCCAGCAGGCACGGACTAGCGGGAGCCGGAGATACGCAGTATTTT. Its protein is CASRHGLAGAGDTQYF.

The J gene is TRBJ1-2, the V gene TRBV10-3, with a possible D match to TRBD1 (6 bases). CDR1 is ENHRY and CDR2 is SYGVKD in the germline V gene. The CDR3 runs 14 residues. Trimming took off 3 bases at V and 0 bases at J, with 8 bases between the two ends. The CDR3 bases are TGTGCCATCAGTGAAACAGGGACTAACTATGGCTACACCTTC. Translation: CAISETGTNYGYTF.